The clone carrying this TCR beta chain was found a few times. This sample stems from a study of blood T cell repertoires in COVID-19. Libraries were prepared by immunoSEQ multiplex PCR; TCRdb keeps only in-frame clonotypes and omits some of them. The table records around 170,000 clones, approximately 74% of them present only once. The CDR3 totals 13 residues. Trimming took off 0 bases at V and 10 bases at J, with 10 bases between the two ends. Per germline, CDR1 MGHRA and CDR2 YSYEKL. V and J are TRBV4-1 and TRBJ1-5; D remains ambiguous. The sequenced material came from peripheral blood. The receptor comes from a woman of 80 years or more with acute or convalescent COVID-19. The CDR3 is CASSQEGPSPQHF. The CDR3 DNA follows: TGCGCCAGCAGCCAAGAGGGCCCGTCCCCCCAGCATTTT.